A selection of T cell receptor beta chains follows, all from one sample in a study of identical twins. TCRdb processed the 5' RACE reads anew with MiXCR; each CDR3 protein has one entry. This table holds around 680,000 distinct CDR3 sequences, roughly 8% found once. The same specimen was also included in a second study, on yellow fever vaccine responses in identical twins.

Material for sequencing was PBMCs. The source is a young woman in good health. Each CDR3 is given with its conserved first and last residue. The D gene is left open where the match is weak. The size field is filled for only some rows; it gives once, few, many or a size class.

size: once
V: TRBV20-1
D: TRBD2
J: TRBJ2-1
CDR3: CSARGLADTYNEQFF
DNA: TGCAGTGCTAGAGGTCTAGCGGATACCTACAATGAGCAGTTCTTC

size: -
V: TRBV6-6
D: TRBD1
J: TRBJ2-1
CDR3: CATRTGGNEQFF
DNA: TGTGCCACCCGGACAGGCGGCAATGAGCAGTTCTTC

size: many
V: TRBV20-1
D: -
J: TRBJ1-2
CDR3: CSASRGRDYGYTF
DNA: TGCAGTGCTAGCAGGGGCAGGGACTATGGCTACACCTTC

size: -
V: TRBV10-3
D: TRBD1
J: TRBJ2-7
CDR3: CAISESKPGQNYEQYF
DNA: TGTGCCATCAGTGAGTCCAAGCCGGGACAGAACTACGAGCAGTACTTC

size: many
V: TRBV4-2
D: TRBD1
J: TRBJ2-2
CDR3: CASSRDRATGELFF
DNA: TGTGCCAGCAGCAGGGACAGGGCAACCGGGGAGCTGTTTTTT

size: -
V: TRBV18
D: -
J: TRBJ1-2
CDR3: CASSPSFGATGHLYGYTF
DNA: TGTGCCAGCTCACCCTCATTTGGGGCTACGGGACACCTCTATGGCTACACCTTC

size: many
V: TRBV12-3/TRBV12-4
D: -
J: TRBJ1-6
CDR3: CASSGVYNSPLHF
DNA: TGTGCCAGCAGCGGGGTTTATAATTCACCCCTCCACTTT

size: few
V: TRBV7-3
D: TRBD2
J: TRBJ2-2
CDR3: CASSLRGLAVTGELFF
DNA: TGTGCCAGCAGCTTACGGGGACTAGCAGTCACCGGGGAGCTGTTTTTT

size: few
V: TRBV5-1
D: TRBD2
J: TRBJ2-7
CDR3: CASSLISGGTYEQYF
DNA: TGCGCCAGCAGCTTGATTAGCGGGGGAACCTACGAGCAGTACTTC

size: many
V: TRBV7-2
D: -
J: TRBJ2-1
CDR3: CASSSRTSGVGQFF
DNA: TGTGCCAGCAGCTCCCGGACCTCCGGAGTGGGGCAGTTCTTC

size: many
V: TRBV21-1
D: -
J: TRBJ2-3
CDR3: CASSKLTSGGADTQYF
DNA: TGTGCCAGCAGCAAATTAACTAGCGGTGGGGCAGATACGCAGTATTTT

size: few
V: TRBV4-3
D: -
J: TRBJ2-1
CDR3: CASSQATFRSYNEQFF
DNA: TGCGCCAGCAGCCAGGCCACTTTTCGCTCCTACAATGAGCAGTTCTTC

size: few
V: TRBV11-2
D: TRBD1
J: TRBJ2-1
CDR3: CASSGPFGTAYNEQFF
DNA: TGTGCCAGCAGCGGACCGTTCGGGACAGCCTACAATGAGCAGTTCTTC

size: few
V: TRBV5-6
D: TRBD1
J: TRBJ2-1
CDR3: CASRPGQDLYNEQFF
DNA: TGTGCCAGCAGGCCCGGACAGGACCTGTACAATGAGCAGTTCTTC

size: -
V: TRBV20-1
D: -
J: TRBJ1-4
CDR3: CSARDRINEKLFF
DNA: TGCAGTGCTAGAGACAGAATTAATGAAAAACTGTTTTTT

size: many
V: TRBV5-1
D: -
J: TRBJ2-3
CDR3: CASSNAGDSPTDTQYF
DNA: TGCGCCAGCAGCAACGCAGGGGATTCACCCACAGATACGCAGTATTTT

size: few
V: TRBV20-1
D: TRBD2
J: TRBJ2-1
CDR3: CSAEGTSEAYNEQFF
DNA: TGCAGTGCCGAAGGGACTAGCGAAGCCTACAATGAGCAGTTCTTC

size: -
V: TRBV24-1
D: TRBD2
J: TRBJ2-5
CDR3: CATSDPTSGGGETQYF
DNA: TGTGCCACCAGTGACCCTACTAGCGGGGGAGGAGAGACCCAGTACTTC

size: few
V: TRBV29-1
D: TRBD1
J: TRBJ1-2
CDR3: CSVEAGGVWGYTF
DNA: TGCAGCGTTGAAGCAGGGGGCGTATGGGGCTACACCTTC

size: few
V: TRBV7-9
D: -
J: TRBJ1-1
CDR3: CASSLEVSGHTEAFF
DNA: TGTGCCAGCAGCTTAGAGGTTTCAGGGCACACTGAAGCTTTCTTT

size: many
V: TRBV24-1
D: -
J: TRBJ1-4
CDR3: CATSDSTTNEKLFF
DNA: TGTGCCACCAGTGATTCCACGACTAATGAAAAACTGTTTTTT

size: -
V: TRBV27
D: -
J: TRBJ2-6
CDR3: CASSLSAAGANVLTF
DNA: TGTGCCAGCAGTTTATCTGCGGCTGGGGCCAACGTCCTGACTTTC

size: few
V: TRBV12-5
D: -
J: TRBJ2-1
CDR3: CASGLQGRGDEQFF
DNA: TGTGCTAGTGGCCTACAGGGGCGGGGGGATGAGCAGTTCTTC

size: few
V: TRBV27
D: TRBD2
J: TRBJ2-1
CDR3: CASSSLGLAGGYEQFF
DNA: TGTGCCAGCAGTTCTTTGGGACTAGCGGGAGGGTATGAGCAGTTCTTC

size: few
V: TRBV29-1
D: -
J: TRBJ1-1
CDR3: CSVGGFWNTEAFF
DNA: TGCAGCGTTGGGGGGTTCTGGAACACTGAAGCTTTCTTT

size: few
V: TRBV2
D: -
J: TRBJ1-2
CDR3: CASRTSRDGSGYTF
DNA: TGTGCCAGCCGAACCTCGAGGGATGGCTCGGGCTACACCTTC

size: -
V: TRBV5-5
D: TRBD1
J: TRBJ2-1
CDR3: CASSLRLGQGASNEQFF
DNA: TGTGCCAGCAGCTTGAGGTTGGGACAGGGGGCCTCCAATGAGCAGTTCTTC

size: -
V: TRBV20-1
D: TRBD2
J: TRBJ2-1
CDR3: CSASPGLAEEWGGFNEQFF
DNA: TGCAGTGCATCTCCGGGACTAGCGGAAGAGTGGGGGGGATTCAATGAGCAGTTCTTC

size: many
V: TRBV5-1
D: TRBD2
J: TRBJ2-4
CDR3: CASSLTSGVIQYF
DNA: TGCGCCAGCAGCTTGACTAGCGGAGTCATTCAGTACTTC

size: -
V: TRBV20-1
D: -
J: TRBJ2-4
CDR3: CSARDADGYNAKNIQYF
DNA: TGCAGTGCTAGAGATGCGGACGGCTACAACGCCAAAAACATTCAGTACTTC

size: few
V: TRBV12-3/TRBV12-4
D: -
J: TRBJ2-7
CDR3: CASSLSHGTYEQYF
DNA: TGTGCCAGCAGTTTGTCCCACGGAACCTACGAGCAGTACTTC

size: many
V: TRBV10-1
D: -
J: TRBJ2-3
CDR3: CASSESGGSSSTDTQYF
DNA: TGCGCCAGCAGTGAGTCTGGAGGTAGTTCTAGCACAGATACGCAGTATTTT

size: few
V: TRBV21-1
D: -
J: TRBJ1-2
CDR3: CASSNRGQAPNYGYTF
DNA: TGTGCCAGCTCGAATCGGGGGCAGGCACCTAACTATGGCTACACCTTC

size: -
V: TRBV4-1
D: -
J: TRBJ1-2
CDR3: CASSQDSRVNYGYTF
DNA: TGCGCCAGCAGCCAAGATTCCAGGGTAAACTATGGCTACACCTTC

size: -
V: TRBV6-5
D: TRBD2
J: TRBJ2-1
CDR3: CASSSTPGLAGWLDEQFF
DNA: TGTGCCAGCAGTTCTACTCCGGGACTAGCGGGGTGGTTGGATGAGCAGTTCTTC

size: -
V: TRBV29-1
D: -
J: TRBJ2-7
CDR3: CSVGVSEVLQYF
DNA: TGCAGCGTTGGGGTTTCGGAGGTCCTTCAGTACTTC

size: -
V: TRBV7-6
D: -
J: TRBJ1-1
CDR3: CASSAPGHTEAFF
DNA: TGTGCCAGCAGCGCACCAGGTCACACTGAAGCTTTCTTT

size: -
V: TRBV29-1
D: -
J: TRBJ2-7
CDR3: CSVEITFGTQPYEQYF
DNA: TGCAGCGTTGAGATAACCTTCGGGACCCAACCCTACGAGCAGTACTTC

size: -
V: TRBV5-5
D: TRBD2
J: TRBJ2-1
CDR3: CASSQTSGLYNEQFF
DNA: TGTGCCAGCAGCCAGACTAGCGGGCTTTACAATGAGCAGTTCTTC

size: many
V: TRBV29-1
D: -
J: TRBJ2-3
CDR3: CSPGVADTQYF
DNA: TGCAGCCCCGGGGTGGCAGATACGCAGTATTTT

size: few
V: TRBV6-1
D: TRBD1
J: TRBJ1-1
CDR3: CASTNDNRGSTEAFF
DNA: TGTGCCAGCACCAACGACAACAGGGGGAGCACTGAAGCTTTCTTT

size: many
V: TRBV12-3/TRBV12-4
D: -
J: TRBJ2-3
CDR3: CASSLVVGSSTDTQYF
DNA: TGTGCCAGCAGTTTAGTGGTCGGATCTAGCACAGATACGCAGTATTTT

size: few
V: TRBV20-1
D: TRBD2
J: TRBJ2-1
CDR3: CSAGGLAGLTSSYNEQFF
DNA: TGCAGTGCTGGGGGACTAGCGGGGCTCACGAGCTCCTACAATGAGCAGTTCTTC

size: -
V: TRBV20-1
D: -
J: TRBJ1-5
CDR3: CSARSPTGAVFNQPQHF
DNA: TGCAGTGCTCGTTCTCCGACAGGCGCGGTATTCAATCAGCCCCAGCATTTT

size: -
V: TRBV6-5
D: -
J: TRBJ1-6
CDR3: CASSYSILPVAPGSPLHF
DNA: TGTGCCAGCAGTTACTCTATACTCCCGGTGGCGCCAGGTTCACCCCTCCACTTT

size: few
V: TRBV15
D: -
J: TRBJ1-1
CDR3: CATSGVGAGAEAFF
DNA: TGTGCCACCAGCGGGGTGGGGGCCGGAGCTGAAGCTTTCTTT

size: -
V: TRBV28
D: TRBD2
J: TRBJ2-7
CDR3: CASSPGLGASF
DNA: TGTGCCAGCAGTCCGGGACTAGGGGCATCTTTC

size: -
V: TRBV6-5
D: -
J: TRBJ2-7
CDR3: CASSYRQVDYEQYF
DNA: TGTGCCAGCAGTTACCGGCAGGTGGACTACGAGCAGTACTTC

size: many
V: TRBV14
D: -
J: TRBJ1-1
CDR3: CASSQVSPRYLTEAFF
DNA: TGTGCCAGCAGCCAAGTGAGTCCCAGGTATTTGACTGAAGCTTTCTTT